This entry concerns a single T cell receptor beta chain. Every donor had blood drawn once into heparin, 100 to 150 mL on average. Germline lookup yields CDR1 MNHEY and CDR2 SVGAGI. CDR3 size: 13 residues. Of the isolated RNA, all was reverse transcribed, and so the sequenced material was expressed TCRB transcripts. Repertoires were generated with immunoSEQ multiplex PCR, while TCRdb's copy carries only in-frame clones and drops some. The sample consists of some 63,000 clones, approximately 62% of them appearing once. This sample was included in a study of beta chain features in type 1 diabetes. Sequenced material: Tregs from blood. The V gene is TRBV6-5, the J gene TRBJ2-5; TRBD2 matches at 7 bases. The assigned J gene may be wrong: the sequence end matches TRBJ2-7 better. The clonotype originates from a woman aged 18-29 years in good health. This chain's CDR3 is CASSRDYYYEQYF. CDR3 coding DNA: TGTGCCAGCAGCCGGGACTACTACTACGAGCAGTACTTC.